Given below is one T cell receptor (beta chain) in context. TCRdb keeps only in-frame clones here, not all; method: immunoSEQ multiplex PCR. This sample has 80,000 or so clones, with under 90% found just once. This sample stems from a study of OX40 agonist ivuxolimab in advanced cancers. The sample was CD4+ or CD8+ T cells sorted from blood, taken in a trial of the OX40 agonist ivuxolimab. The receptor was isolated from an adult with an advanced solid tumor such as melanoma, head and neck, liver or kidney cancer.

The CDR3 reads CATRGSGTQGPQYF. The CDR3 coding sequence is TGTGCCACAAGGGGTTCCGGGACACAGGGGCCCCAGTACTTC. This chain links TRBV7-9 with TRBJ2-5; 7 bases match TRBD1. V dropped 10 bases and J dropped 9; count of bases not matched to a gene: 17. CDR3 length equals 14 residues. Germline CDR1 is SEHNR and CDR2 is FQNEAQ (reference sequence).